The source of this TCR beta chain is a study of monozygotic twins with cystic fibrosis. The assay was immunoSEQ multiplex PCR, and TCRdb's table has in-frame clones only and misses some. This sample carries some 15,000 clones, approximately 81% of them seen once, and the ten largest clones take 1.1%. On this clone: Its antigen is still unknown.

General study points: Monozygotic CF twin pairs shared significantly more nucleotide-identical clonotypes than unrelated CF individuals did. Shared CDR3 numbers were not associated with age, concordance or severity. Low clonality (median around 0.0095) suggested a mostly naive repertoire.

Trimming removed 2 bases at V and 4 bases at J, with 11 bases between. Per germline, CDR1 SGHRS and CDR2 YFSETQ. This CDR3 is 14 amino acids long. Sequenced input: blood. The clonotype comes from a boy aged 5 to 17 with cystic fibrosis. The V and J genes are TRBV5-1 and TRBJ2-3; no clear D gene. CDR3 coding DNA: TGCGCCAGCAGCTTCGACCCGAATCCAGATACGCAGTATTTT. It is translated as CASSFDPNPDTQYF.